The text below deals with one T cell receptor beta chain. Antigen specificity is unknown. The data are from a study of T cell responses to AZD1222 COVID-19 vaccine. Overall study findings and caveats: Only a handful of individuals given AZD1222 were seropositive at baseline. Clonal diversity was possibly underestimated; the donors were predominantly white British and more often female.

Libraries were prepared by immunoSEQ multiplex PCR; TCRdb keeps only in-frame clonotypes and omits some of them. In the table there are about 140,000 clones, almost 90% of which are singletons. CDR1 is LGHNA, CDR2 YSLEER, per germline. V lost 0 bases and J 7 bases, leaving 13 bases between the germline ends. The CDR3 spans 16 residues. Samples with a second dose at about 4 or about 12 weeks were pooled together. The chain carries TRBV4-3 and TRBJ1-6; D uncertain. Sequenced here: peripheral blood, sampled 28 days after the second AZD1222 dose. This sequence was found in an adult who received the AZD1222 COVID-19 vaccine. The CDR3 DNA is TGCGCCAGCAGCCAAGATGGTCCGGACCGCAATTCACCCCTCCACTTT. Its translation is CASSQDGPDRNSPLHF.